This T cell receptor (beta chain) originates from a study of Ad26.COV2.S vaccination and SARS-CoV-2 variants. Study-level information: Intramuscularly, Ad26.COV2.S was given either once or twice, 56 days apart.

Broader study findings: Spike-specific CD8+ and CD4+ T cell responses reportedly showed substantial breadth after vaccination. From the TCR breadth and depth analyses, total T cell responses may have been underestimated. Vaccinees showed greater spike-specific TCR breadth than placebo recipients.

Only a few counts were recorded for this clone. Its antigen is not identified. Only in-frame clones appear in the TCRdb table, and some are missing; sequencing was by immunoSEQ multiplex PCR. This sample yields about 350,000 clones, of which approximately 86% are seen a single time; roughly a tenth belongs to the top ten. Treatment here: roughly 18 received Ad26.COV2.S at low or high dose, single or two shots; roughly 5 received placebo; per-sample allocation not given. Specimens were obtained on day 63 following the first vaccine or placebo injection. The clonotype comes from a person between 18 and 59 years old who received the Ad26.COV2.S COVID-19 vaccine or a placebo. Material: peripheral blood, obtained in a trial of Ad26.COV2.S vaccine versus placebo.

This chain's CDR3 is CASSLGGVGNQPQHF. CDR3 nucleotide sequence: TGTGCCAGCAGTTTAGGCGGGGTGGGAAATCAGCCCCAGCATTTT. The genes are TRBV27 and TRBJ1-5; D call uncertain. V dropped 2 bases and J dropped 4 bases, with 12 bases sitting between them. Germline V CDR1 and CDR2: MNHEY, SMNVEV (reference sequence). CDR3 length: 15 amino acids.